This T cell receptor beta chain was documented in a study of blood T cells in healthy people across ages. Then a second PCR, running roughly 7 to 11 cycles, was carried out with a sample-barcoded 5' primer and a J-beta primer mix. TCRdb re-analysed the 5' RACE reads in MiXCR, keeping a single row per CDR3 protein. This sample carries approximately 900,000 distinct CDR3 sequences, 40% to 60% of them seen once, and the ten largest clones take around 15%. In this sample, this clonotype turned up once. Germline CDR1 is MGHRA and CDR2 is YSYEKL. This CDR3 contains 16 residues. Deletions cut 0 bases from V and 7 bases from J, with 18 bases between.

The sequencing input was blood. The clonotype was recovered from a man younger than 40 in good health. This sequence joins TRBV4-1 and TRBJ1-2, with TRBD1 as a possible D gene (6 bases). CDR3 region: CASSQDHVRGVGGYTF. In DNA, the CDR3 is TGCGCCAGCAGCCAAGATCACGTCAGGGGCGTTGGTGGCTACACCTTC.